Described below is a single T cell receptor beta chain sequence and its context. Its antigen is as yet unknown. These data come from a study of blood T cells in healthy people across ages. A second about 7 to 12 cycle PCR used barcoded and J-beta primers. TCRdb processed the 5' RACE reads anew with MiXCR; each CDR3 protein has one entry. The sample records roughly 1.7 million distinct CDR3 sequences, about 35% being singletons. General observations from the study: CMV status of donors was not determined, possibly confounding expanded clonotype changes. Diversity figures derived from one million T cells were judged to underestimate the true value.

Germline CDR1 is MDHEN and CDR2 is SYDVKM. Losses at the gene ends were 6 bases for V and 1 base for J; bases not matched to a gene: 11. The CDR3 totals 16 residues. The sequenced material came from blood. This TCR was sampled from a woman in her thirties in good health. The chain uses TRBV28 and TRBJ2-7, with 8 bases that match TRBD2. The CDR3 nucleotides are TGTGCCAGCAGCTTCACCCTAGCGGGCCTTTCCTACGAGCAGTACTTC. Translating it yields CASSFTLAGLSYEQYF.